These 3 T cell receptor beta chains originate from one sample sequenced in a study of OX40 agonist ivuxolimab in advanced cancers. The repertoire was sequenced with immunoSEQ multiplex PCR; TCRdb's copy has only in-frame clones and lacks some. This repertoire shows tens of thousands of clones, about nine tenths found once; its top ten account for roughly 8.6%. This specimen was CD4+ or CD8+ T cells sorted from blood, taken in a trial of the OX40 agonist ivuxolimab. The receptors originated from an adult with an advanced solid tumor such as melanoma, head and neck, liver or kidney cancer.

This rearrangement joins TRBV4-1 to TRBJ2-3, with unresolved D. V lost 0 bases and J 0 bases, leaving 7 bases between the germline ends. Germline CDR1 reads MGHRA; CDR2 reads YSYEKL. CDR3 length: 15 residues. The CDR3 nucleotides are TGCGCCAGCAGCCAAGAGCAGGTGAGCACAGATACGCAGTATTTT. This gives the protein CASSQEQVSTDTQYF.

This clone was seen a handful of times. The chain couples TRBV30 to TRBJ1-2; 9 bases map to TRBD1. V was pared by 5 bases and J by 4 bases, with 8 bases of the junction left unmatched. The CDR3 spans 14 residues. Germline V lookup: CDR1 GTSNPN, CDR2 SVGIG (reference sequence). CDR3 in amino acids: CAWGTGWSSYGYTF. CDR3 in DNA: TGTGCCTGGGGGACAGGGTGGTCTTCCTATGGCTACACCTTC.

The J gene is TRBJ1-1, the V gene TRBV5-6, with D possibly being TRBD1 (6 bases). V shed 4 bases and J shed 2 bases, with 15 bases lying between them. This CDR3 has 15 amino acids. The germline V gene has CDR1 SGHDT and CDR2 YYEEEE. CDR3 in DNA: TGTGCCAGCAGCCTACCCACAGGGCACAACACTGAAGCTTTCTTT. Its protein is CASSLPTGHNTEAFF.